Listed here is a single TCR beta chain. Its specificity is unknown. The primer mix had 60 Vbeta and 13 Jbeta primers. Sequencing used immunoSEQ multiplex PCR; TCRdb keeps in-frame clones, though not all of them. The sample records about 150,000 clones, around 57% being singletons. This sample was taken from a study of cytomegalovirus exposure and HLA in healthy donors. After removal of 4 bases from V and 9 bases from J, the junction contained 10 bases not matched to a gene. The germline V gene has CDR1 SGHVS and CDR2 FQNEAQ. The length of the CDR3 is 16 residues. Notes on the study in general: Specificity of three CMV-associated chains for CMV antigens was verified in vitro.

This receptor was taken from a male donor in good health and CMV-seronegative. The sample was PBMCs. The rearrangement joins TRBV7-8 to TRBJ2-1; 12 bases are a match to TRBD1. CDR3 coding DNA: TGTGCCAGCAGCTCACGGGACAGGGGGCTCCGCGGTGAGCAGTTCTTC. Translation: CASSSRDRGLRGEQFF.